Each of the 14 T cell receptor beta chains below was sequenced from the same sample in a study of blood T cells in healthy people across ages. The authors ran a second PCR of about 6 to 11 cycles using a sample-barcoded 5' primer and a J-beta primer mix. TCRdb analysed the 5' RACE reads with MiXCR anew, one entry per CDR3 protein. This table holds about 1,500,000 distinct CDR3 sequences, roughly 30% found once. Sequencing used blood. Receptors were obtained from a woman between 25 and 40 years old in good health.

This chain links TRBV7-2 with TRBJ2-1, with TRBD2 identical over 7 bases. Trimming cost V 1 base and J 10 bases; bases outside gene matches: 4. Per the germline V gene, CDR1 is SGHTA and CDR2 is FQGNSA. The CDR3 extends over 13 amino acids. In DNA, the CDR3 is TGTGCCAGCAGCTTAGAATCAGCGGGGGAGCAGTTCTTC. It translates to CASSLESAGEQFF.

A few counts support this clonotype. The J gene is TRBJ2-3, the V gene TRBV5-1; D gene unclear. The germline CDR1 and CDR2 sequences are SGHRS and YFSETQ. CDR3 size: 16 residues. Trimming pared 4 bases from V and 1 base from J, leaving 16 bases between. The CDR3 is CASSPVALGRTDTQYF. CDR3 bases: TGCGCCAGCAGCCCCGTGGCCCTAGGGCGCACAGATACGCAGTATTTT.

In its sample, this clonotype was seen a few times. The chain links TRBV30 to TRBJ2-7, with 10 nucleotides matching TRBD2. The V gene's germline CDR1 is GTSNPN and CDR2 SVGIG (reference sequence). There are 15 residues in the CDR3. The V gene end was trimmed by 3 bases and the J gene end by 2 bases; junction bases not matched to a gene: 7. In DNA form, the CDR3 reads TGTGCCTGGAGCGCAACTAGCGGGACCGCCTACGAGCAGTACTTC. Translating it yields CAWSATSGTAYEQYF.

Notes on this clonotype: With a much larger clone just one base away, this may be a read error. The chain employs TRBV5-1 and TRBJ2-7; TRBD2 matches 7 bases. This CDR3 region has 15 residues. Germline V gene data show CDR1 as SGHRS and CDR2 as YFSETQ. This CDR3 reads CTSSTGTINSYEQYF. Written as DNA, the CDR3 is TGCACCAGCAGCACTGGGACTATCAACTCCTACGAGCAGTACTTC.

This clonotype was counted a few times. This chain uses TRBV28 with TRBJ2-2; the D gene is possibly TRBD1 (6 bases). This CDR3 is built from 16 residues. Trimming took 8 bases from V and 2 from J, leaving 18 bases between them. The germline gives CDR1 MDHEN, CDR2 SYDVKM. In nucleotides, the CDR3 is TGTGCCAGCGGGGGCTGGGAACAGGCCAACACCGGGGAGCTGTTTTTT. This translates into CASGGWEQANTGELFF.

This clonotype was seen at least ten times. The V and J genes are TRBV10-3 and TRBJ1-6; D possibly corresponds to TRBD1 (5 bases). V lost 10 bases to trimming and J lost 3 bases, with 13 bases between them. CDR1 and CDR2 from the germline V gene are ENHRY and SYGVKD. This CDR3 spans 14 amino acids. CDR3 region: CATSPTDYNSPLHF. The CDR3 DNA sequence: TGTGCCACCTCGCCGACAGACTATAATTCACCCCTCCACTTT.

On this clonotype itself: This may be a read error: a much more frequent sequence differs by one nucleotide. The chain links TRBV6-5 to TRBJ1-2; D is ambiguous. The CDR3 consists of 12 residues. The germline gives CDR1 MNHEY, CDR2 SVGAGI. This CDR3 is CAGSYGQDGYTF. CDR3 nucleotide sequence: TGTGCCGGCAGTTATGGGCAGGATGGCTACACCTTC.

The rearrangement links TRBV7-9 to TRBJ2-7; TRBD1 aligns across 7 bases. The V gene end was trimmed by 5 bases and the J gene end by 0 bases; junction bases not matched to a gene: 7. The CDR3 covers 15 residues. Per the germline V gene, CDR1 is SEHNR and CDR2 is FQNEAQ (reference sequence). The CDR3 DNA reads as TGTGCCAGCAGCCACACAACAGGGGTCTCCTACGAGCAGTACTTC. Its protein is CASSHTTGVSYEQYF.

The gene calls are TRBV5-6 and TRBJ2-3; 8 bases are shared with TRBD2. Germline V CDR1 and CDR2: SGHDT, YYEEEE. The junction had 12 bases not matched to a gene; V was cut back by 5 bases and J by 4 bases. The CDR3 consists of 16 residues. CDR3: CASSPTGGSRADTQYF. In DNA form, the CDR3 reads TGTGCCAGCAGTCCAACGGGGGGGAGCAGGGCAGATACGCAGTATTTT.

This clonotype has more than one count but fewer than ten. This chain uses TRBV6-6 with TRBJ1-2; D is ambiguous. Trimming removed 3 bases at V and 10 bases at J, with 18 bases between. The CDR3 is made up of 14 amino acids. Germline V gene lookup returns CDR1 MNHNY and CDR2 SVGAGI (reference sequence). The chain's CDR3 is CASSYEGGSPSYTF. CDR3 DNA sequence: TGTGCCAGCAGTTATGAGGGCGGCTCTCCTTCCTACACCTTC.

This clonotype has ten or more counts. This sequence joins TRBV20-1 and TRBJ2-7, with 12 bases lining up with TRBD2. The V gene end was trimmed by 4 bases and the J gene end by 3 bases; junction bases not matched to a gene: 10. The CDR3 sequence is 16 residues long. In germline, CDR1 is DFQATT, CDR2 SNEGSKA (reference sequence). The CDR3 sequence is CSATPALTSGSYEQYF. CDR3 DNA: TGCAGTGCTACGCCCGCGCTGACTAGCGGGAGCTACGAGCAGTACTTC.

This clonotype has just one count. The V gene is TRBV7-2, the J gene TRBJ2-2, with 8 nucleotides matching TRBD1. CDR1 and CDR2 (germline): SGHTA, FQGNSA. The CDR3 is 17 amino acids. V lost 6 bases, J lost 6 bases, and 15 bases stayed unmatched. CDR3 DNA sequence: TGTGCCAGCAGTCCAGAATCAGGGGGCGCGGTAGCCGGGGAGCTGTTTTTT. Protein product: CASSPESGGAVAGELFF.

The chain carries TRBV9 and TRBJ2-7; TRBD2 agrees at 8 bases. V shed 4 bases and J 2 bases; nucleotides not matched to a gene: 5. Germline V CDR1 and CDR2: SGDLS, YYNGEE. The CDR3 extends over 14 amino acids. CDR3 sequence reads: CASSPRTSPYEQYF. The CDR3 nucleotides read TGTGCCAGCAGCCCCAGGACTAGCCCCTACGAGCAGTACTTC.

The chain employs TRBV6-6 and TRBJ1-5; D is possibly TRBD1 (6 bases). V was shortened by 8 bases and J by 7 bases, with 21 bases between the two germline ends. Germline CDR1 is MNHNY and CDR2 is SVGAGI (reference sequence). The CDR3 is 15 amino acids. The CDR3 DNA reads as TGTGCCAGCGCCGAGTTAGCCGGGGGCCCCCAGCCCCAGCATTTT. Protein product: CASAELAGGPQPQHF.